This T cell receptor (beta chain) was identified in a study of blood T cell repertoires in COVID-19. Overall study context: Acute-phase and convalescent COVID-19 samples originated in the United States, Italy and Spain. From T cells, B-cell-depleted T cells, or PBMCs came the material, which was cDNA or gDNA.

Per the authors' pipeline: Estimation of nucleated cell counts was performed using reference gene primer amplification. Clones were sequenced by immunoSEQ multiplex PCR, and TCRdb holds only the in-frame ones, with some missing. That table furnishes V, J and clone size, whereas the DNA furnished D and trimming. Of 84,000 or so clones in the sample, 87% are singletons; the top ten hold about 5.2%. This CDR3 comprises 15 residues. V was clipped by 3 bases and J by 5 bases; unmatched bases: 6. The germline V gene has CDR1 SGDLS and CDR2 YYNGEE. This sequence joins TRBV9 and TRBJ1-1; TRBD1 agrees at 11 bases. The sample comprised peripheral blood. This sequence originates from a man in his 60s with acute or convalescent COVID-19. CDR3 amino acids: CASSEGQGARTEAFF. The CDR3 nucleotides are TGTGCCAGCAGCGAAGGACAGGGGGCGAGGACTGAAGCTTTCTTT.